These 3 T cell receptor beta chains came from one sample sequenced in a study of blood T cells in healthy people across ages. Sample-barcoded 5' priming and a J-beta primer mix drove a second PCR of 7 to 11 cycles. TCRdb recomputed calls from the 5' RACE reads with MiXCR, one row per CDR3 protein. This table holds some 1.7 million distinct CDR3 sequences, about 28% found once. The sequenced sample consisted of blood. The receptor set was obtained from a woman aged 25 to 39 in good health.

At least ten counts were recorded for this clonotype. CDR3 amino acids: CASSLARGIQYF. In DNA, the CDR3 is TGTGCCAGCAGCTTAGCGCGGGGGATTCAGTACTTC. The V and J genes are TRBV7-9 and TRBJ2-7; 7 bases fit TRBD2. The CDR3 totals 12 residues. CDR1 and CDR2 from the germline V gene are SEHNR and FQNEAQ (reference sequence). Trimming cost V 0 bases and J 10 bases; bases outside gene matches: 3.

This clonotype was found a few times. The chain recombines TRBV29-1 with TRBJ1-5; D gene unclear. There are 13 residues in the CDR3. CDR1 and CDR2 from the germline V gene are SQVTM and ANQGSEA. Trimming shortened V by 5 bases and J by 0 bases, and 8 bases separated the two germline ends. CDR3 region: CSVKQNSNQPQHF. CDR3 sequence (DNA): TGCAGCGTTAAACAGAATAGCAATCAGCCCCAGCATTTT.

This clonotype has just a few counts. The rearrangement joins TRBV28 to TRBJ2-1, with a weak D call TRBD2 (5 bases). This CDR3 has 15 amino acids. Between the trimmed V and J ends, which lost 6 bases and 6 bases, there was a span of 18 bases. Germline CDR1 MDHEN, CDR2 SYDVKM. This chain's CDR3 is CASSDRGFLVNEQFF. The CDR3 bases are TGTGCCAGCAGCGACCGGGGTTTTCTGGTCAATGAGCAGTTCTTC.